The entry below gives a single T cell receptor (beta chain) sequence along with its context. Antigen: not known. The sample originates from a study of coeliac disease. Study-wide results and limits: Intraepithelial and lamina propria fractions were not highly pure, so cross-contamination was possible. Active celiac intraepithelial and lamina propria samples had lower TRB and TRG clonality than control samples.

Libraries were prepared by immunoSEQ multiplex PCR; TCRdb keeps only in-frame clonotypes and omits some of them. The sample gives 3,000 or so clones, around 70% of which show up once; around 16% is in the top ten. The J segment lost 4 bases and the V segment lost 7 bases, leaving 10 bases of the junction unmatched. The CDR3 is 15 residues long. Germline V gene data show CDR1 as SGHTA and CDR2 as FQGNSA. The V call is TRBV7-2, the J call TRBJ2-4; 7 bases are shared with TRBD1. The sample was intraepithelial lymphocytes from the gut. The TCR originated in a man younger than 35 with celiac disease on a gluten-free diet. The CDR3 bases are TGTGCCAGCAACCCGGACAGGAACGAAAAAAACATTCAGTACTTC. Protein: CASNPDRNEKNIQYF.